The present T cell receptor beta chain was sequenced within a study of regulatory and conventional T cells in RAG deficiency. Overall study results and limits: Shorter CDR3s in all patient subsets; >80% Treg-Tconv overlap in Omenn. Control T-cell subsets had markedly higher Shannon entropy and lower Simpson indices than RAG-deficient patients.

In germline, CDR1 is MGHDK, CDR2 SYGVNS. The CDR3 loop spans 15 amino acids. Deletions cut 2 bases from V and 0 bases from J, with 5 bases between. Measured with immunoSEQ multiplex PCR; TCRdb has only the in-frame clones, and not every one. Here the sample spans tens of thousands of clones, roughly 96% being singletons. Worth noting for this clone: The antigen is undetermined.

Blood CD4+ CD25-low CD127-high conventional T cells supplied the genomic DNA template. The sample was also linked to a second study, of regulatory T cells. That report adds: Primers: 52 TRBV forward and 13 TRBJ reverse. Regulatory T cells showed the strongest V-J pair restriction and V/J gene skewing among patient repertoires.

The clonotype originates from a human donor in good health. Sequencing was done on a sample of CD25- CD4+ T cells sorted from blood. This rearrangement joins TRBV25-1 to TRBJ2-6, with D possibly TRBD1 on 5 matching bases. The CDR3 DNA reads as TGTGCCAGCAGTGAAGGGGCCTCTGGGGCCAACGTCCTGACTTTC. Residues: CASSEGASGANVLTF.